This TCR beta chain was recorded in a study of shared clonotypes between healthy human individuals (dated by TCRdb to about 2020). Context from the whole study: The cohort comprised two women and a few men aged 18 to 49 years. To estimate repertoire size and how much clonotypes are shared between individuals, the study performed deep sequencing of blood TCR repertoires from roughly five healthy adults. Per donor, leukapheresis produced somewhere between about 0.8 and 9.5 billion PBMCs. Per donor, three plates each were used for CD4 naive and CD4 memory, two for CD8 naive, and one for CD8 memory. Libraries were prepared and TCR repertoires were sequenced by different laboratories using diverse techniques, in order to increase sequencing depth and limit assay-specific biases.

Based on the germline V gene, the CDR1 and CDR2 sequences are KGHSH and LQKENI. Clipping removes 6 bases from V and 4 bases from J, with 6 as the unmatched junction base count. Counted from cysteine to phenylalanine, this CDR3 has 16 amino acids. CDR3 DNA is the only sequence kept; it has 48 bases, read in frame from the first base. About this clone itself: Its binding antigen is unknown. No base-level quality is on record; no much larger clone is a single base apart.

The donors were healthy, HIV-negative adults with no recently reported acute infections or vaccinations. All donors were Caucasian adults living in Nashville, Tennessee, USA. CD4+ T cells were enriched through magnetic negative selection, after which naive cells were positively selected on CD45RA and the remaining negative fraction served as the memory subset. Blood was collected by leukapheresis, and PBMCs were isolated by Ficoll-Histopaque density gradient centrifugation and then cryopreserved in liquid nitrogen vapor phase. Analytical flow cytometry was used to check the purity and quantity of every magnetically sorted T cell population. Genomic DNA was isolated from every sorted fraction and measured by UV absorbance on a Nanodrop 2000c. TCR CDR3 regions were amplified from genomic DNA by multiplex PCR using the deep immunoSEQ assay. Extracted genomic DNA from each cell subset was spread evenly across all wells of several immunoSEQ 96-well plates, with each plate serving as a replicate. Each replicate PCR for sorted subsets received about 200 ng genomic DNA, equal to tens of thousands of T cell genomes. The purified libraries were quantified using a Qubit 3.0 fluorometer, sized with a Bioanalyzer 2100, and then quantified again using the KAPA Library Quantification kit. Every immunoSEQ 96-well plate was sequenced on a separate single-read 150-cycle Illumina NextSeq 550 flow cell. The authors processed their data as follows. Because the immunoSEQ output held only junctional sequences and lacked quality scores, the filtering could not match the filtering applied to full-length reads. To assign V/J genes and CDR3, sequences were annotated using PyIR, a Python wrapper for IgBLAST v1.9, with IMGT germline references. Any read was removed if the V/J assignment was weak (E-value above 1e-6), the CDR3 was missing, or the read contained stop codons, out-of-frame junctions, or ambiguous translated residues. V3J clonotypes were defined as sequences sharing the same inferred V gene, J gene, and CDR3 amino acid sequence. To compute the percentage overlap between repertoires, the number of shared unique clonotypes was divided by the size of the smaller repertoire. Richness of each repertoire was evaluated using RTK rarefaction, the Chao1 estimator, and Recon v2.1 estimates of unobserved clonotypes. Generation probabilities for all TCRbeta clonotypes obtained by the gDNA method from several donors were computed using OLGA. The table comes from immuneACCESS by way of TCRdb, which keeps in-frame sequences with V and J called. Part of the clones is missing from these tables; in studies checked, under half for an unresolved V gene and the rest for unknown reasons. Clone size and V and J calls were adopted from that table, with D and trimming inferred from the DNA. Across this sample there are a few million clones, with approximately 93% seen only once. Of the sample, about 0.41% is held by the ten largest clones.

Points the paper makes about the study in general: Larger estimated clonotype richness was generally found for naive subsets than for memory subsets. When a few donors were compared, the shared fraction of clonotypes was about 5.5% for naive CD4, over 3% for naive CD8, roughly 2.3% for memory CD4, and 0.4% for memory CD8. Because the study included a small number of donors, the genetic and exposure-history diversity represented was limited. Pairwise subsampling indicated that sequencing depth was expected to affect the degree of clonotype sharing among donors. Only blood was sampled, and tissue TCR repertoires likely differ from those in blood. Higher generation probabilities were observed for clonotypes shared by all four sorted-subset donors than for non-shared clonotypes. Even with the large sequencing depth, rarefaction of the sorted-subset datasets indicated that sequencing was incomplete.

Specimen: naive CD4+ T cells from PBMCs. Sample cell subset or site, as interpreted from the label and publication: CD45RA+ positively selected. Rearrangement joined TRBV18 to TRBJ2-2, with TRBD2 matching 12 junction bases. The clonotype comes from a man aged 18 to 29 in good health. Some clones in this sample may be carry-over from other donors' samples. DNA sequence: TGTGCCAGCTCCTTCGGACTAGCGGGAATCACCGGGGAGCTGTTTTTT. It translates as CASSFGLAGITGELFF.